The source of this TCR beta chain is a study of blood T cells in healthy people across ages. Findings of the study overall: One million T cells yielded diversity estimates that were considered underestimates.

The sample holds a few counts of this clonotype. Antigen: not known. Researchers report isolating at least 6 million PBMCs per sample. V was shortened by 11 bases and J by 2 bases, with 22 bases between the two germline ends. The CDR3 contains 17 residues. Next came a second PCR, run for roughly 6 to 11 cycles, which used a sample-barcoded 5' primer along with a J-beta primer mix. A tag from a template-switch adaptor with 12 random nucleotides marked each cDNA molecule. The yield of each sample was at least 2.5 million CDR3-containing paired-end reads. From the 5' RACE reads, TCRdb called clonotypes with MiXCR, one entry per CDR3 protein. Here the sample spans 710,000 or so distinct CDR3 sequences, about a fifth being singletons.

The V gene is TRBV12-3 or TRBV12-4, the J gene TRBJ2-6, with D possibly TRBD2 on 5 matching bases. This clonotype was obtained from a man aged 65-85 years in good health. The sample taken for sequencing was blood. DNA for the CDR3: TGTGCCCTCGGTCGAGGGCCAAAAAGGACTGGGGCCAACGTCCTGACTTTC. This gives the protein CALGRGPKRTGANVLTF.